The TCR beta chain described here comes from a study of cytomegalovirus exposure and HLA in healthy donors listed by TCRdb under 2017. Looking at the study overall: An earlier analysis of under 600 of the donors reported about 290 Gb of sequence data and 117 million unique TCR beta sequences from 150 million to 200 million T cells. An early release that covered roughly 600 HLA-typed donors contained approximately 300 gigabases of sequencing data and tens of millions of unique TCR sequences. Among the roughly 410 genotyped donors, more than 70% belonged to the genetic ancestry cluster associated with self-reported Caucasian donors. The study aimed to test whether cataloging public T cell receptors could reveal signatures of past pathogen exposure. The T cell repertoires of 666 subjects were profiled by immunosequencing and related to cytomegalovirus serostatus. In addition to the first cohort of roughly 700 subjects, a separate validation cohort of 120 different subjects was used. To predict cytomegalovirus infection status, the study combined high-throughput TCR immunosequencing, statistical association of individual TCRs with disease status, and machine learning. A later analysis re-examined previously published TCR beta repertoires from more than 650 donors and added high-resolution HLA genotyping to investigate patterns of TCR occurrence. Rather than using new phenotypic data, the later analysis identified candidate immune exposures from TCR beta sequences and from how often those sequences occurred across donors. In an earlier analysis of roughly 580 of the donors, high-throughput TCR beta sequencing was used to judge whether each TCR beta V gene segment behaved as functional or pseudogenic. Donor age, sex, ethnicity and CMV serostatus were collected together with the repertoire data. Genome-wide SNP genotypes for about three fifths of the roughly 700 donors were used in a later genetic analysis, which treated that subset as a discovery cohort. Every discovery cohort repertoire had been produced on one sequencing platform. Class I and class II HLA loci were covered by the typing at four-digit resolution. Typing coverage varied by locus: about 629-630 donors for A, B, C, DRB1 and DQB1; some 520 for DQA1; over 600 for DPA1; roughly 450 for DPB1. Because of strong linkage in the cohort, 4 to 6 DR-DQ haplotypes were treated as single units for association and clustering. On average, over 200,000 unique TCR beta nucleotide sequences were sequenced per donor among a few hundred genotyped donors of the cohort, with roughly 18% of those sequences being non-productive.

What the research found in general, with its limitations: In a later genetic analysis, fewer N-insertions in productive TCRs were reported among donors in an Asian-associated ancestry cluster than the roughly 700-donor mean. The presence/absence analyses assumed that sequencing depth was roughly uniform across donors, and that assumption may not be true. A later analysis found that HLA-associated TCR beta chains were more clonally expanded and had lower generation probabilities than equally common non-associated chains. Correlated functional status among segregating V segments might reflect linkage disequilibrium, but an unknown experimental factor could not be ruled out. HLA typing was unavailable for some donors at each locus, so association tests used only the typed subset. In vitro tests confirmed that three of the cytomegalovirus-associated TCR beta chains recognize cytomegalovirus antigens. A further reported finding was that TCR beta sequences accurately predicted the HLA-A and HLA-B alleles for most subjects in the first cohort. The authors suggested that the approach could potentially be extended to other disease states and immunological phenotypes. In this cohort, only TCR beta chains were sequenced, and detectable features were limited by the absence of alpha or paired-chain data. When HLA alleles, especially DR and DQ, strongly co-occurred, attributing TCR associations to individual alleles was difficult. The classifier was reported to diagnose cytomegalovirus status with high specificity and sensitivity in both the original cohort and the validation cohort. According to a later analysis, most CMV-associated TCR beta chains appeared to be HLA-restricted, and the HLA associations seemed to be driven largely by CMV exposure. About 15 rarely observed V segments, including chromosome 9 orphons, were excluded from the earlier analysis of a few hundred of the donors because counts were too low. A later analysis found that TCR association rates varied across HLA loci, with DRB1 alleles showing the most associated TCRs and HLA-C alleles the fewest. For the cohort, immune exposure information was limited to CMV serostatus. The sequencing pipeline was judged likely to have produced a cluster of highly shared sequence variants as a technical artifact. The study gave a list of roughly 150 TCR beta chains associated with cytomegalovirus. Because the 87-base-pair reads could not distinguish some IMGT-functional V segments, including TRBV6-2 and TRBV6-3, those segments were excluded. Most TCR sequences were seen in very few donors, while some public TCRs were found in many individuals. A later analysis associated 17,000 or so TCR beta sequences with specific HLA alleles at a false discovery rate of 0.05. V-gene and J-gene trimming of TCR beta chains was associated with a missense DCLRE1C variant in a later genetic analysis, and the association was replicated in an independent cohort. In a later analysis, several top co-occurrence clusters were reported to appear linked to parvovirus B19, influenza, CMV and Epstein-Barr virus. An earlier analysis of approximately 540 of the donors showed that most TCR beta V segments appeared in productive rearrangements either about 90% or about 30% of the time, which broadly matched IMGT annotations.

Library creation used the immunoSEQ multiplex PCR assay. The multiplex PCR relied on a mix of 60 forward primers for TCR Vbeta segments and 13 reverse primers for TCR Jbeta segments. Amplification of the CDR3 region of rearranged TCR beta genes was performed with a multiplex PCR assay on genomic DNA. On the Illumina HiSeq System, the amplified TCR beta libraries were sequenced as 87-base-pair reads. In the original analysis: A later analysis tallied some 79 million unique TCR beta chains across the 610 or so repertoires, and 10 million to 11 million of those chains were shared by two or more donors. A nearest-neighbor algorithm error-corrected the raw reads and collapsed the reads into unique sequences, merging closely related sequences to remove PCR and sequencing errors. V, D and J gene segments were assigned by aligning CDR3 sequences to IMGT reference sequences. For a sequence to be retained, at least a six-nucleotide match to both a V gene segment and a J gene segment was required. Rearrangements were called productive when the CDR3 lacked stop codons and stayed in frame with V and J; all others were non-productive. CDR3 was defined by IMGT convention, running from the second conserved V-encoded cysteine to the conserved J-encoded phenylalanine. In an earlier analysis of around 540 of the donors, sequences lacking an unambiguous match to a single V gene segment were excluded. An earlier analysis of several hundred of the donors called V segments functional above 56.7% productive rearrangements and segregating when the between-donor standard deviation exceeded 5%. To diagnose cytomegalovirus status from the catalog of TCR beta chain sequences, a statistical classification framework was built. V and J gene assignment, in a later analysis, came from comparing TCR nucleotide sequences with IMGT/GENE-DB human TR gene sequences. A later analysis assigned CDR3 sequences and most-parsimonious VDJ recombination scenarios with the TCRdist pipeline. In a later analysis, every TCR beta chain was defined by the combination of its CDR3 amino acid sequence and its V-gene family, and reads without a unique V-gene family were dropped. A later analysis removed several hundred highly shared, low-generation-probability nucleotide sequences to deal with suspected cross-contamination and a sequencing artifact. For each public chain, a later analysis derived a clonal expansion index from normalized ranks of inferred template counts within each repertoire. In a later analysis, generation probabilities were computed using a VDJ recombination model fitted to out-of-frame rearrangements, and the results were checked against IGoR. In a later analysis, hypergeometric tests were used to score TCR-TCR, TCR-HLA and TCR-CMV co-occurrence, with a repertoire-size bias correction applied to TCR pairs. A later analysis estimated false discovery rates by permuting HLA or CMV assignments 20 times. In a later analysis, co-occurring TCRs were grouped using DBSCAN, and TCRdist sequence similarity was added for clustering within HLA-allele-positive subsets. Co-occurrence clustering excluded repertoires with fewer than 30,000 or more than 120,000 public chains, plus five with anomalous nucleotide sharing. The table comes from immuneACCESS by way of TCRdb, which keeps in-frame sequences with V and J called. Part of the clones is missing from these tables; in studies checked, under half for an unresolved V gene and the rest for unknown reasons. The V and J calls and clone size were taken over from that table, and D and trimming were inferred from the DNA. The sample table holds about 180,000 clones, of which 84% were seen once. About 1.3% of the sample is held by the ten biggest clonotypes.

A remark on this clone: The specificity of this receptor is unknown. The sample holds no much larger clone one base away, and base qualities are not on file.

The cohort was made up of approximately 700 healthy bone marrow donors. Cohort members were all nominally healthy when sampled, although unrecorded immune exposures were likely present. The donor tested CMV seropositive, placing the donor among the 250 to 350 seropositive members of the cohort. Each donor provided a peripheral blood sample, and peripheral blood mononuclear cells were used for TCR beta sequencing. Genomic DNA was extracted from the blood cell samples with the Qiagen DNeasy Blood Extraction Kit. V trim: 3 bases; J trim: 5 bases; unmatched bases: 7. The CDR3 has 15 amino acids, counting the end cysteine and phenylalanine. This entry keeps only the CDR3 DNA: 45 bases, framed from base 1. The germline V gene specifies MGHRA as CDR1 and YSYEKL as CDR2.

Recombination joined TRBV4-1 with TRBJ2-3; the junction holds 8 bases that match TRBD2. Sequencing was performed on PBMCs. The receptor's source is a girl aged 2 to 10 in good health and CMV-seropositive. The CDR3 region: CASSQGAGGGDTQYF. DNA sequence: TGCGCCAGCAGCCAGGGGGCGGGAGGAGGAGATACGCAGTATTTT.